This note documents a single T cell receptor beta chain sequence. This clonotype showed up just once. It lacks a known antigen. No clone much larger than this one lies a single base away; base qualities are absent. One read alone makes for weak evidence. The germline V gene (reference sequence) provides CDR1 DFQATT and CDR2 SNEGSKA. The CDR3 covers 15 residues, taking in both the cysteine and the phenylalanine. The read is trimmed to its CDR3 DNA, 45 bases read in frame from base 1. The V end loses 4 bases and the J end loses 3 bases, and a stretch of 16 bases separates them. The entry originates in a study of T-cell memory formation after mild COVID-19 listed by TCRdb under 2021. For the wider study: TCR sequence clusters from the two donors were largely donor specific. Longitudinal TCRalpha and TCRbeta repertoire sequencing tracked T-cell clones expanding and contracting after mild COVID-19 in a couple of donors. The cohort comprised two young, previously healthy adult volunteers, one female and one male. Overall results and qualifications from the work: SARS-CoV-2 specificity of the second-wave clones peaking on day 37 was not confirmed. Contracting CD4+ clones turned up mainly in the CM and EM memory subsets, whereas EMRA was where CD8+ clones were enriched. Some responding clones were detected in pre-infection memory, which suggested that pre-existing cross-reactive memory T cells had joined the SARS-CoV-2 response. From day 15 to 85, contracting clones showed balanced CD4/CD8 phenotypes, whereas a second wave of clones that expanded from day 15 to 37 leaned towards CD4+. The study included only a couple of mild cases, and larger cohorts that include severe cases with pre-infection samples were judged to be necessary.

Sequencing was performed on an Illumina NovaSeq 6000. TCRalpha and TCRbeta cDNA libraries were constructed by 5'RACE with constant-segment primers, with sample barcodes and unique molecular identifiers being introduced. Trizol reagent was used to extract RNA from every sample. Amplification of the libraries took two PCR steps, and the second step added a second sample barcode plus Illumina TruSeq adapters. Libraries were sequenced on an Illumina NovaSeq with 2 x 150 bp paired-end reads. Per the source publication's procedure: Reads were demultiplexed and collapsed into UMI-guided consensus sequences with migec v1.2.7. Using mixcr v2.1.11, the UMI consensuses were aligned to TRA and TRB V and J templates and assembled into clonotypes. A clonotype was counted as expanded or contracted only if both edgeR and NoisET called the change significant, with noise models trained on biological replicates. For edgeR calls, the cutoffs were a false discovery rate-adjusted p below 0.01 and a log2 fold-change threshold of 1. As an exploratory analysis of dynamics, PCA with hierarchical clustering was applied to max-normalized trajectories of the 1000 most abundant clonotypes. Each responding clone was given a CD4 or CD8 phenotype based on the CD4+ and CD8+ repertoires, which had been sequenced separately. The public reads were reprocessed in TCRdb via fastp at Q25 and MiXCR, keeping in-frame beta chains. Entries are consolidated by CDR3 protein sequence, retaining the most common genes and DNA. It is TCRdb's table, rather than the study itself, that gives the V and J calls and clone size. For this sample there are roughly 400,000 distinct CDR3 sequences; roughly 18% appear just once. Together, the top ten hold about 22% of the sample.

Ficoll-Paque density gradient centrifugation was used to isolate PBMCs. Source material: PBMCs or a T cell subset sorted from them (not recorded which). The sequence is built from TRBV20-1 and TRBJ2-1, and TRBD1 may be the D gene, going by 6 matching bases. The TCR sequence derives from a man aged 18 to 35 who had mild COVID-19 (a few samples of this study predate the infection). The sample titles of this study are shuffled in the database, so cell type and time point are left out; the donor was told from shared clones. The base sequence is TGCAGTGCTAAGTCCCTCGGGACATTCTACAATGAGCAGTTCTTC. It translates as CSAKSLGTFYNEQFF.